The T cell receptor beta chain under discussion was sequenced for a study of shared T cell receptors in the human thymus. Clones were read by immunoSEQ multiplex PCR, and TCRdb kept only the in-frame ones, dropping some. There are hundreds of thousands of clones in the sample; around 87% occur only once, and roughly 0.0089% lies in the top ten. CDR3 size: 14 residues. The germline V gene has CDR1 SGHRS and CDR2 YFSETQ. J gave up 6 bases and V 0 bases, and 6 bases lay outside the gene matches. The same specimen was also included in a second study, on human thymus T cells. That study adds: Thymic material originated from resections removed in the course of corrective heart surgery.

This receptor was identified in a boy under three years old with a congenital heart defect. The chain links TRBV5-1 to TRBJ2-7; 7 bases line up with TRBD1. The sample taken for sequencing was thymocytes. The CDR3 coding sequence is TGCGCCAGCAGCTTGGGACAGGGTGCTGCCGAGCAGTACTTC. Translating it yields CASSLGQGAAEQYF.